These 30 T cell receptor beta chains came from one sample sequenced in a study of graft-versus-host responses after intestinal transplantation. No antigen is known for these receptors. Produced via immunoSEQ multiplex PCR; TCRdb's table is partial and in-frame only. In the table there are roughly 100,000 clones, less than 90% of which are singletons. This specimen was unstimulated CD4+ T cells sorted from spleen or lymph node cells, taken before intestinal transplant. The receptors were sampled from a human donor who received an intestinal transplant.

V and J are TRBV5-6 and TRBJ1-5; D gene uncertain. Germline V lookup: CDR1 SGHDT, CDR2 YYEEEE. This CDR3 contains 15 residues. V shed 4 bases and J shed 2 bases, with 13 bases lying between them. The CDR3 protein is CASSISTRGNQPQHF. For the CDR3, the DNA is TGTGCCAGCAGCATAAGTACGCGAGGCAATCAGCCCCAGCATTTT.

The chain employs TRBV5-1 and TRBJ2-7, with 7 bases aligning to TRBD2. Germline CDR1 is SGHRS and CDR2 is YFSETQ. There are 14 residues in the CDR3. With V trimmed by 4 bases and J by 2 bases, 6 bases remained unmatched. The CDR3 sequence: CASSGREAPYEQYF. The CDR3 DNA reads as TGCGCCAGCAGCGGCCGGGAGGCACCCTACGAGCAGTACTTC.

The chain recombines TRBV19 with TRBJ1-5; 8 bases fit TRBD1. This CDR3 is built from 17 residues. Per germline, CDR1 LNHDA and CDR2 SQIVND (reference sequence). V lost 3 bases and J lost 1; bases outside the gene matches: 8. The CDR3 nucleotides read TGTGCCAGTAGTATTTTCAGGGGGCGAGTGAGCAATCAGCCCCAGCATTTT. It translates to CASSIFRGRVSNQPQHF. The whole variable domain, remainder taken from reference TRBV19 and TRBJ1-5, is DGGITQSPKYLFRKEGQNVTLSCEQNLNHDAMYWYRQDPGQGLRLIYYSQIVNDFQKGDIAEGYSVSREKKESFPLTVTSAQKNPTAFYLCASSIFRGRVSNQPQHFGDGTRLSIL.

V usage is TRBV7-3 and J usage is TRBJ2-1; D may be TRBD1 or TRBD2 (9 bases each). The CDR3 length is 16 residues. Trimming removed 5 bases at V and 4 bases at J, with 18 bases between. Germline CDR1 is SGHTA and CDR2 is FQGTGA. The CDR3 region is CASSGQGLAGYNEQFF. In DNA, the CDR3 is TGTGCCAGCAGCGGACAGGGGCTAGCGGGGTACAATGAGCAGTTCTTC.

The gene calls are TRBV7-2 and TRBJ2-7; weak D call: TRBD1 (5 bases). Trimming removed 8 bases at V and 6 bases at J, with 20 bases between. Germline V gives CDR1 SGHTA, CDR2 FQGNSA. The CDR3 consists of 14 residues. As DNA, the CDR3 is TGTGCCAGCCGACTGGGGCGCGAAGTGGGCGAGCAGTACTTC. This gives the protein CASRLGREVGEQYF.

The J gene is TRBJ2-7, the V gene TRBV5-6; D remains ambiguous. The CDR3 contains 11 residues. From germline, CDR1 is SGHDT and CDR2 YYEEEE. Trimming pared 2 bases from V and 7 bases from J, leaving 7 bases between. The DNA for the CDR3 is TGTGCCAGCAGCTTCGAGACTGAGCAGTACTTC. Translation gives CASSFETEQYF.

The V gene is TRBV10-2, the J gene TRBJ2-7; TRBD2 aligns across 11 bases. The CDR3 loop spans 15 amino acids. Trimming at V came to 1 base and at J to 2 bases, leaving 1 base not matched to a gene. Germline loops: CDR1 WSHSY, CDR2 SAAADI. The CDR3 nucleotides are TGCGCCAGCAGTGAGTTAGCGGGAGGGCCCTACGAGCAGTACTTC. Its translation is CASSELAGGPYEQYF.

V and J are TRBV5-1 and TRBJ1-4; 7 bases match TRBD1. V gave up 5 bases and J gave up 8 bases; unmatched junction bases: 9. Per germline, CDR1 SGHRS and CDR2 YFSETQ. CDR3 length: 14 amino acids. The CDR3: CASRKGAKGEKLFF. The CDR3 region has the DNA TGCGCCAGCAGAAAGGGGGCAAAGGGGGAAAAACTGTTTTTT.

V usage is TRBV19 and J usage is TRBJ1-6; no reliable D call. There are 13 residues in the CDR3. In germline, CDR1 is LNHDA, CDR2 SQIVND (reference sequence). V lost 5 bases and J lost 14, with 16 bases in between. CDR3: CASSSAGGSALHF. Here the CDR3 DNA reads TGTGCCAGTAGTTCCGCAGGCGGGTCAGCCCTCCACTTT.

The V and J genes are TRBV5-1 and TRBJ1-3, with unresolved D. With 0 bases removed from V and 0 bases from J, the gap between germline ends came to 7 bases. Germline CDR1 SGHRS, CDR2 YFSETQ. There are 15 residues in the CDR3. The chain's CDR3 is CASSLGAGSGNTIYF. For the CDR3, the DNA is TGCGCCAGCAGCTTGGGAGCCGGCTCTGGAAACACCATATATTTT.

CDR3 sequence (DNA): TGCAGTGCTTCACAGGGAGGAGCTTTCTTT. It translates to CSASQGGAFF. This chain connects TRBV20-1 to TRBJ1-1; maybe TRBD1 (6 bases). Per germline, CDR1 DFQATT and CDR2 SNEGSKA (reference sequence). CDR3 length: 10 residues. Trimming took off 5 bases at V and 10 bases at J, with 11 bases between the two ends.

The rearrangement links TRBV30 to TRBJ2-3, with D tentatively TRBD1 or TRBD2 (5 bases each). The germline CDR1 and CDR2 sequences are GTSNPN and SVGIG (reference sequence). Trimming stripped 2 bases from V and 3 bases from J, with 15 bases between. This CDR3 comprises 15 residues. The CDR3 sequence is CAWSLWGIGTDTQYF. The CDR3 DNA reads TGTGCCTGGAGTCTCTGGGGGATCGGGACAGATACGCAGTATTTT.

The chain employs TRBV28 and TRBJ2-3; possible D gene TRBD2, 5 bases. The CDR3 contains 14 residues. Germline CDR1 reads MDHEN; CDR2 reads SYDVKM. V lost 3 bases, J lost 0 bases, and 7 bases lay in between. In nucleotides, the CDR3 is TGTGCCAGCAGTTTCCCGGGGAGCACAGATACGCAGTATTTT. Translating gives CASSFPGSTDTQYF.

The chain recombines TRBV5-4 with TRBJ1-6, with TRBD1 identical over 8 bases. Germline trimming cut 3 bases from V and 4 bases from J; bases unmatched to any gene: 0. The CDR3 has 14 residues. Germline V gives CDR1 SGHNT, CDR2 YYREEE (reference sequence). CDR3 in DNA: TGTGCCAGCAGCTACAGGGGGTATAATTCACCCCTCCACTTT. Its translation is CASSYRGYNSPLHF.

The chain recombines TRBV5-1 with TRBJ2-5, with D perhaps given as TRBD1 or TRBD2 (5 bases each). This CDR3 is 17 amino acids long. Trimming took off 4 bases at V and 5 bases at J, with 24 bases between the two ends. The germline CDR1 and CDR2 sequences are SGHRS and YFSETQ. For the CDR3, the DNA is TGCGCCAGCAGCGCGATCCCGGGACGACGGGTAGGTGAGACCCAGTACTTC. Its translation: CASSAIPGRRVGETQYF.

This sequence joins TRBV10-3 and TRBJ2-7; perhaps TRBD1 as D (5 bases). Trimming left V 2 bases short and J 6 bases short, with 14 bases between. Germline V gene lookup returns CDR1 ENHRY and CDR2 SYGVKD. The CDR3 has 14 residues. The CDR3 sequence: CAISERVQASEQYF. The CDR3 region has the DNA TGTGCCATCAGTGAGCGAGTACAGGCGAGCGAGCAGTACTTC.

V gene TRBV6-5 combines with J gene TRBJ1-5; D gene ambiguous. V lost 4 bases and J 0 bases, leaving 4 bases between the germline ends. Germline assignment: CDR1 MNHEY and CDR2 SVGAGI. This CDR3 spans 13 amino acids. The CDR3 bases are TGTGCCAGCAGTTTAGATAGCAATCAGCCCCAGCATTTT. Its protein product is CASSLDSNQPQHF.

V gene TRBV10-1 combines with J gene TRBJ2-2, with 11 bases lining up with TRBD1. Trimming at V came to 4 bases and at J to 7 bases, leaving 8 bases not matched to a gene. CDR3 length: 16 amino acids. Germline assignment: CDR1 WNHNN and CDR2 SYGVQD (reference sequence). The CDR3 DNA sequence: TGCGCCAGCAGTGTCCTTAGGACAGGGGGCATCGGGGAGCTGTTTTTT. This codes for CASSVLRTGGIGELFF.

The rearrangement uses TRBV6-5 and TRBJ2-1; no clear D gene. The CDR3 has 15 amino acids. Germline V gene sequence: CDR1 MNHEY, CDR2 SVGAGI. V was trimmed by 6 bases and J by 7 bases, leaving 19 bases between them. The CDR3 reads CASRTPSAFLNEQFF. The DNA for the CDR3 is TGTGCCAGCAGAACGCCCTCGGCGTTTTTGAATGAGCAGTTCTTC.

The V call is TRBV30, the J call TRBJ2-1, with TRBD2 matching over 9 bases. Trimming cost V 6 bases and J 0 bases; bases outside gene matches: 12. Germline V CDR1 and CDR2: GTSNPN, SVGIG (reference sequence). The CDR3 runs to 17 residues. CDR3 bases: TGTGCCTGTACATTAGCGGGAGACCTGAGCTCCTACAATGAGCAGTTCTTC. It translates to CACTLAGDLSSYNEQFF.

The chain recombines TRBV13 with TRBJ2-4; D is unclear. This CDR3 has 16 amino acids. Per the germline V gene, CDR1 is PRHDT and CDR2 is FYEKMQ (reference sequence). The V gene lost 0 bases and the J gene lost 7 bases, with 16 bases spanning the gap. The CDR3 sequence is CASSLGWAGKGNIQYF. The CDR3 coding sequence is TGTGCCAGCAGCTTAGGGTGGGCTGGGAAAGGGAACATTCAGTACTTC.

This clone has a single count. V is TRBV18 and J is TRBJ2-7; D tentatively reads TRBD1 or TRBD2 (6 bases each). This CDR3 spans 15 amino acids. Trimming stripped 3 bases from V and 7 bases from J, with 19 bases between. The germline gives CDR1 KGHSH, CDR2 LQKENI. CDR3: CASSPLGGESIEQYF. In DNA, the CDR3 is TGTGCCAGCTCACCTCTGGGGGGCGAATCTATAGAGCAGTACTTC. Full variable domain (missing parts from reference TRBV18 and TRBJ2-7): NAGVMQNPRHLVRRRGQEARLRCSPMKGHSHVYWYRQLPEEGLKFMVYLQKENIIDESGMPKERFSAEFPKEGPSILRIQQVVRGDSAAYFCASSPLGGESIEQYFGPGTRLTVT.

The chain combines TRBV19 with TRBJ1-6; 9 bases line up with TRBD1. Germline V lookup: CDR1 LNHDA, CDR2 SQIVND (reference sequence). V shed 2 bases and J 10 bases; nucleotides not matched to a gene: 9. CDR3 length: 16 residues. The CDR3 DNA is TGTGCCAGTAGTATACGGGGACAGGGACAGGTATCACCCCTCCACTTT. Amino acid sequence: CASSIRGQGQVSPLHF. The full variable domain, its missing parts supplied by reference TRBV19 and TRBJ1-6, is DGGITQSPKYLFRKEGQNVTLSCEQNLNHDAMYWYRQDPGQGLRLIYYSQIVNDFQKGDIAEGYSVSREKKESFPLTVTSAQKNPTAFYLCASSIRGQGQVSPLHFGNGTRLTVT.

V and J are TRBV12-5 and TRBJ2-5; TRBD2 matches 11 bases. Trimming took 1 base from V and 2 from J; bases not matched to a gene: 3. Germline V gene lookup returns CDR1 LGHNT and CDR2 FRNRAP. The CDR3 is made up of 16 amino acids. DNA for the CDR3: TGTGCTAGTGGTTTGGGACTAGCGGGGATTCAAGAGACCCAGTACTTC. It is translated as CASGLGLAGIQETQYF.

The chain combines TRBV19 with TRBJ2-5; 10 bases fit TRBD1. Germline V gene lookup returns CDR1 LNHDA and CDR2 SQIVND (reference sequence). V dropped 6 bases and J dropped 3; count of bases not matched to a gene: 7. The CDR3 loop spans 15 amino acids. The CDR3 loop reads CASRAFGTGEETQYF. The CDR3 DNA follows: TGTGCCAGTAGAGCCTTCGGGACAGGGGAAGAGACCCAGTACTTC.

The V and J genes are TRBV10-1 and TRBJ2-1; 9 positions match TRBD1. CDR3 length: 13 residues. Germline CDR1 is WNHNN and CDR2 is SYGVQD (reference sequence). The V segment lost 10 bases and the J segment 6 bases; nucleotides outside the gene matches: 7. CDR3: CATRQGDGNEQFF. CDR3 bases: TGCGCCACACGACAGGGGGACGGCAATGAGCAGTTCTTC.

This sequence joins TRBV4-2 and TRBJ2-4, with a possible D match to TRBD2 (6 bases). CDR3 length: 15 residues. CDR1 is LGHNA, CDR2 YNFKEQ, per germline. Trimming shortened V by 4 bases and J by 0 bases, and 10 bases separated the two germline ends. The CDR3 coding sequence is TGTGCCAGCAGCCGCGGGACTTTAGCCAAAAACATTCAGTACTTC. The encoded protein is CASSRGTLAKNIQYF.

The chain joins TRBV9 to TRBJ2-3; D perhaps matches TRBD1 (6 bases). V was pared by 1 base and J by 1 base, with 13 bases between. The CDR3 loop spans 16 amino acids. CDR1 and CDR2 from the germline V gene are SGDLS and YYNGEE. CDR3 nucleotides: TGTGCCAGCAGCGTAAAGGGGGTCCGCGGCACAGATACGCAGTATTTT. Its translation: CASSVKGVRGTDTQYF.

The chain combines TRBV5-1 with TRBJ2-3, with TRBD2 matching 10 bases. Germline assignment: CDR1 SGHRS and CDR2 YFSETQ. The CDR3 extends over 16 amino acids. The J segment lost 0 bases and the V segment lost 2 bases, leaving 3 bases of the junction unmatched. The CDR3 coding sequence is TGCGCCAGCAGCTTTAGCGGGGGGAAAAGCACAGATACGCAGTATTTT. Protein: CASSFSGGKSTDTQYF.

In nucleotides, the CDR3 is TGTGCCAGCAGCTTTACTTACCAACAGGCCTACGAGCAGTACTTC. Protein: CASSFTYQQAYEQYF. The rearrangement uses TRBV7-9 and TRBJ2-7, with D tentatively TRBD1 (5 bases). Trimming left V 3 bases short and J 2 bases short, with 14 bases between. The CDR3 runs 15 residues. Germline V gene data show CDR1 as SEHNR and CDR2 as FQNEAQ (reference sequence).